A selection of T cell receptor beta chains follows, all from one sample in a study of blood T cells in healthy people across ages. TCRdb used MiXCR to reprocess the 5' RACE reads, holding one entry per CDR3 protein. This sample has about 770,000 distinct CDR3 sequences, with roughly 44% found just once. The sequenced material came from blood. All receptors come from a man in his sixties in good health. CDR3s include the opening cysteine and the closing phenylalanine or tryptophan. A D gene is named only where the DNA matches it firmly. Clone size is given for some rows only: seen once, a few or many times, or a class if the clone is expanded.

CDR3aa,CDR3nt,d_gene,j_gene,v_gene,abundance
CASSWTGDATEAFF,TGTGCCAGCAGCTGGACAGGCGATGCCACTGAAGCTTTCTTT,TRBD1,TRBJ1-1,TRBV6-1,few
CASTRGGLYEQYF,TGTGCCAGCACCAGAGGAGGTCTCTACGAGCAGTACTTC,-,TRBJ2-7,TRBV27,-
CASSQAGNNQPQHF,TGCGCCAGCAGCCAAGCAGGGAACAATCAGCCCCAGCATTTT,-,TRBJ1-5,TRBV4-1,-
CASTNPEGLGDEQFF,TGTGCCAGCACCAACCCAGAGGGGCTCGGGGATGAGCAGTTCTTC,-,TRBJ2-1,TRBV12-3/TRBV12-4,few
CSARDRRTGGNEQFF,TGCAGTGCTAGAGATAGAAGGACAGGGGGGAATGAGCAGTTCTTC,TRBD1,TRBJ2-1,TRBV20-1,-
CASRTGALNYGYTF,TGTGCCAGCAGGACAGGGGCCCTAAACTATGGCTACACCTTC,TRBD1,TRBJ1-2,TRBV6-1,few
CASSAPTSGKETQYF,TGTGCCAGCAGCGCCCCTACTAGCGGAAAAGAGACCCAGTACTTC,TRBD2,TRBJ2-5,TRBV5-6,-
CASSPPGGTARNEQFF,TGTGCCAGCTCACCTCCGGGGGGGACGGCACGGAATGAGCAGTTCTTC,TRBD2,TRBJ2-1,TRBV18,-
CASSQDWSNAEAFF,TGCGCCAGCAGCCAAGATTGGAGTAACGCTGAAGCTTTCTTT,-,TRBJ1-1,TRBV4-3,few
CASIGLGAGELFF,TGTGCCAGCATCGGGTTGGGCGCCGGGGAGCTGTTTTTT,-,TRBJ2-2,TRBV6-6,-
CASSPGGYGSNEQFF,TGTGCCAGCTCACCGGGAGGGTATGGGTCCAATGAGCAGTTCTTC,TRBD2,TRBJ2-1,TRBV18,once
CASEERAGAGYGYTF,TGTGCCAGCGAAGAAAGGGCAGGGGCGGGCTATGGCTACACCTTC,-,TRBJ1-2,TRBV6-1,few
CASSEARGGRTGGGYTF,TGTGCCAGCAGTGAAGCGAGAGGGGGCCGGACAGGCGGTGGCTACACCTTC,TRBD1,TRBJ1-2,TRBV6-1,few
CSARDNRRTGGSLEQYF,TGCAGTGCTAGAGATAACCGTCGGACAGGCGGCTCTCTTGAGCAGTACTTC,TRBD1,TRBJ2-7,TRBV20-1,-
CASSLSHPGGQWNEQYF,TGTGCCAGCTCACTATCCCACCCGGGGGGCCAGTGGAACGAGCAGTACTTC,-,TRBJ2-7,TRBV18,-
CSARDRRFQETQYF,TGCAGTGCTAGAGATCGGCGATTCCAAGAGACCCAGTACTTC,-,TRBJ2-5,TRBV20-1,few
CASSPSGSGGGFEQFF,TGTGCCAGCAGCCCCTCCGGTAGCGGGGGGGGATTTGAGCAGTTCTTC,TRBD2,TRBJ2-1,TRBV7-2,once
CASSTTGEGKTQYF,TGTGCCAGCAGTACGACAGGCGAAGGGAAGACCCAGTACTTC,-,TRBJ2-5,TRBV28,few
CASSSGQGAFYAQYF,TGTGCCAGCAGCTCCGGACAGGGGGCCTTTTATGCCCAGTACTTC,TRBD1,TRBJ2-5,TRBV7-2,-
CSAELVNTGELFF,TGCAGCGCCGAACTAGTGAACACCGGGGAGCTGTTTTTT,-,TRBJ2-2,TRBV29-1,few
CASSPLTGSDSNEQFF,TGTGCCAGCAGTCCCCTGACAGGGTCCGATAGCAATGAGCAGTTCTTC,TRBD1,TRBJ2-1,TRBV6-2/TRBV6-3,few
CAWSPTPGTRQETQYF,TGTGCCTGGAGTCCCACCCCCGGGACTAGACAAGAGACCCAGTACTTC,TRBD2,TRBJ2-5,TRBV30,-
CASSLEGAGGTPLEQYF,TGTGCCAGCAGCTTAGAGGGGGCGGGGGGGACACCACTCGAGCAGTACTTC,TRBD2,TRBJ2-7,TRBV7-8,-
CSATQSRGGFREQYF,TGCAGTGCCACCCAAAGTCGGGGGGGCTTTCGGGAGCAGTACTTC,TRBD2,TRBJ2-7,TRBV20-1,-
CASTGASGVTDTQYF,TGTGCCAGCACGGGGGCTAGCGGGGTGACAGATACGCAGTATTTT,TRBD2,TRBJ2-3,TRBV2,many
CASSPTGGASTGELFF,TGTGCCAGCTCACCAACAGGGGGCGCGTCCACCGGGGAGCTGTTTTTT,TRBD1,TRBJ2-2,TRBV18,-
CSVERAGGRTDTQYF,TGCAGCGTTGAACGCGCAGGGGGCCGCACAGATACGCAGTATTTT,TRBD1,TRBJ2-3,TRBV29-1,-
CASSDYWAQDRGRGYTF,TGTGCCAGCAGTGATTATTGGGCCCAGGACAGGGGACGTGGCTACACCTTC,TRBD1,TRBJ1-2,TRBV25-1,-
CASSYSKDSSTDAQYF,TGTGCCAGCAGTTACTCGAAGGACTCAAGCACAGATGCGCAGTATTTT,-,TRBJ2-3,TRBV6-2/TRBV6-3,once
CATSRGLAGETQYF,TGTGCCACCTCGCGGGGACTAGCAGGAGAAACTCAGTATTTT,TRBD2,TRBJ2-3,TRBV15,-
CASSFDPGTAIYGYTF,TGTGCCAGCAGTTTCGACCCGGGGACTGCAATCTATGGCTACACCTTC,-,TRBJ1-2,TRBV6-5,-
CASTVGGTSTDTQYF,TGTGCCAGCACCGTCGGGGGGACTAGCACAGATACGCAGTATTTT,TRBD2,TRBJ2-3,TRBV12-3/TRBV12-4,few
CSGSGTSNTNYGYTF,TGCAGTGGTTCCGGGACAAGTAACACTAACTATGGCTACACCTTC,-,TRBJ1-2,TRBV20-1,few
CASSPSKAGGPFTDRTDTQYF,TGTGCCAGCAGTCCGTCTAAAGCGGGGGGGCCCTTCACCGATCGCACAGATACGCAGTATTTT,TRBD2,TRBJ2-3,TRBV28,few
CAGSLGTAYNEQFF,TGTGCCGGCAGCTTGGGGACAGCATACAATGAGCAGTTCTTC,TRBD1,TRBJ2-1,TRBV7-2,-
CASSPQTVFSGANVLTF,TGTGCCAGCAGCCCGCAGACAGTTTTCTCTGGGGCCAACGTCCTGACTTTC,-,TRBJ2-6,TRBV5-4,-
CSVRQGSLSDTQYF,TGCAGCGTAAGACAGGGCAGTCTCTCAGATACGCAGTATTTT,TRBD1,TRBJ2-3,TRBV29-1,few
CASSLRDRGRNTEAFF,TGTGCCAGCAGCCTCCGAGACAGGGGGAGGAACACTGAAGCTTTCTTT,TRBD1,TRBJ1-1,TRBV13,few
CSAPRTLYGYTF,TGCAGTGCTCCCAGGACGTTATATGGCTACACCTTC,-,TRBJ1-2,TRBV20-1,-
CASSPTIRRSSTEAFF,TGCGCCAGCAGCCCCACGATCCGGCGGTCGAGCACTGAAGCTTTCTTT,-,TRBJ1-1,TRBV4-1,-
CASSLEGTARRYGYTF,TGCGCCAGCAGCTTGGAAGGGACGGCAAGACGCTATGGCTACACCTTC,-,TRBJ1-2,TRBV5-1,-
CASSPYDTGVGYTF,TGTGCCAGCAGCCCATACGACACAGGGGTTGGCTACACCTTC,TRBD1,TRBJ1-2,TRBV3-1,-
CASSTRDTQYF,TGTGCCAGCAGCACTAGAGATACGCAGTATTTT,-,TRBJ2-3,TRBV12-3/TRBV12-4,few
CASSMGGNQPQHF,TGCGCCAGCAGTATGGGGGGTAATCAGCCCCAGCATTTT,-,TRBJ1-5,TRBV10-1,few
CASSHLSLGRRKETQYF,TGCGCCAGCAGCCATTTATCCCTGGGCCGAAGGAAAGAGACCCAGTACTTC,-,TRBJ2-5,TRBV5-1,many
CASRGLHSSGTYNEQFF,TGTGCCAGCCGAGGGCTCCACTCCTCCGGGACCTACAATGAGCAGTTCTTC,-,TRBJ2-1,TRBV3-1,-
CASSQSPAGGAQFF,TGCGCCAGCAGCCAATCCCCGGCGGGTGGTGCGCAGTTCTTC,-,TRBJ2-1,TRBV4-3,-
CASSLVGGRSTDTQYF,TGTGCCAGCAGCTTAGTTGGGGGGCGCAGCACAGATACGCAGTATTTT,-,TRBJ2-3,TRBV7-6,-
CASSNADRAGANALTF,TGCGCCAGCAGCAATGCGGACAGGGCTGGGGCCAACGCCCTGACTTTC,TRBD1,TRBJ2-6,TRBV5-1,-
CSAPENEGYTF,TGCAGCGCACCAGAAAACGAGGGCTACACCTTC,-,TRBJ1-2,TRBV29-1,-
CASSPRTGGGRPYEQYF,TGTGCCAGCAGCCCCCGGACAGGGGGCGGACGACCCTACGAGCAGTACTTC,TRBD1,TRBJ2-7,TRBV7-9,few